Listed below are T cell receptor beta chains from one sample, sequenced in a study of T cells after yellow fever vaccination. Using its own MiXCR run on the 5' RACE reads, TCRdb lists one record per CDR3 protein. The sample holds hundreds of thousands of distinct CDR3 sequences, roughly 19% seen once. The source material was PBMCs, sampled 15 days after the yellow fever booster vaccination. Receptors originate from a man aged 25 to 40 who received the YFV17D yellow fever vaccine. Both conserved end residues are trimmed from each CDR3. Only some rows state a clone size, as once, few, many or a class for expanded clones.

v_call,clone_size,cdr3_aa
TRBV3-1,-,ASSIAGAGGELF
TRBV20-1,-,SASTGFAYNEQF
TRBV15,few,ATSRISGPFYNEQF
TRBV12-3/TRBV12-4,-,ASSSSGTGFGEQY
TRBV9,-,ASSVGTGIYEQF
TRBV5-1,few,ASTPYGTTDTQY
TRBV3-1,few,ASSRTGEQF
TRBV7-2,few,ASSLSGSYDEQY
TRBV7-2,few,ASSQTEQIGELF
TRBV7-2,-,ASSLRNYGYT